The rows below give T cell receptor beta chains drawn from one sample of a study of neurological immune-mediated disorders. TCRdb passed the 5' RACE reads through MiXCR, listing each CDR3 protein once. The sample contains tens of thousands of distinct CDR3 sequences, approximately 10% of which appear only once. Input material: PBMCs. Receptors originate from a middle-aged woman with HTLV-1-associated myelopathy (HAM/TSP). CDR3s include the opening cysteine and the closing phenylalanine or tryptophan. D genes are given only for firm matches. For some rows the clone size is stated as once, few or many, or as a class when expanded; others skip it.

DNA: TGTGCCAGCAGCCAGGCTCTTAGCGGGGGGGCCAGATACGAGCAGTACTTC; CDR3: CASSQALSGGARYEQYF; D: TRBD2; V: TRBV4-2; size: many; J: TRBJ2-7
DNA: TGTGCCAGCAGTTTAGGGCAGGGGTGGGGCTACGACGAGCAGTACTTC; CDR3: CASSLGQGWGYDEQYF; D: -; V: TRBV12-3/TRBV12-4; size: many; J: TRBJ2-7
DNA: TGTGCTAGTGGTTTGTCTGGGAGTGATACGCAGTATTTT; CDR3: CASGLSGSDTQYF; D: -; V: TRBV12-5; size: few; J: TRBJ2-3
DNA: TGTGCCACCTCCGCGGGCGGGGCTAGCACAGATACGCAGTATTTT; CDR3: CATSAGGASTDTQYF; D: -; V: TRBV27; size: many; J: TRBJ2-3
DNA: TGCAGTGCTAGAGTAGGCGGACACTCCTACGAGAGGTACTTC; CDR3: CSARVGGHSYERYF; D: -; V: TRBV20-1; size: -; J: TRBJ2-7
DNA: TGCACCAGCAGCTCAGGGTGGGCTAACTATGGCTACACCTTC; CDR3: CTSSSGWANYGYTF; D: -; V: TRBV5-1; size: -; J: TRBJ1-2
DNA: TGCGCCAGCAGCTTGACACCGGCTACCGGGGAGCTGTTTTTT; CDR3: CASSLTPATGELFF; D: -; V: TRBV5-1; size: many; J: TRBJ2-2
DNA: TGCAGTGCGGTTCGACTAGCGGGGGACCAAGAGACCCAGTACTTC; CDR3: CSAVRLAGDQETQYF; D: TRBD2; V: TRBV20-1; size: many; J: TRBJ2-5
DNA: TGCAGTGCCTTCGACAGCATGAACACTGAAGCTTTCTTT; CDR3: CSAFDSMNTEAFF; D: -; V: TRBV20-1; size: many; J: TRBJ1-1
DNA: TGTGCCAGCAGTCCCCCGGGACTAGCTACGCAGTATTTT; CDR3: CASSPPGLATQYF; D: TRBD2; V: TRBV25-1; size: many; J: TRBJ2-3
DNA: TGTGCCTGGAGAGTTTCGGCAGGGACCTACAATGAGCAGTTCTTC; CDR3: CAWRVSAGTYNEQFF; D: -; V: TRBV30; size: many; J: TRBJ2-1
DNA: TGCGCCAGCAGCCAAGACGACAGGGCCGGCTATCAGCCCCAGCATTTT; CDR3: CASSQDDRAGYQPQHF; D: TRBD1; V: TRBV4-1; size: many; J: TRBJ1-5
DNA: TGTGCCAGCAGACAAACGTGGACTCGGGCCAACGTCCTGACTTTC; CDR3: CASRQTWTRANVLTF; D: -; V: TRBV12-3/TRBV12-4; size: -; J: TRBJ2-6
DNA: TGTGCCAGCAGTCGGCTGGACAGCACATACGAGCAGTACTTC; CDR3: CASSRLDSTYEQYF; D: -; V: TRBV12-3/TRBV12-4; size: -; J: TRBJ2-7
DNA: TGCAGCGTTGAAGATATCGCCGGGGTAACAGATACGCAGTATTTT; CDR3: CSVEDIAGVTDTQYF; D: -; V: TRBV29-1; size: many; J: TRBJ2-3
DNA: TGCGCCAGCAGCTTGGAGGCCCTTAGCTCCTACGAGCAGTACTTC; CDR3: CASSLEALSSYEQYF; D: -; V: TRBV5-1; size: few; J: TRBJ2-7
DNA: TGTGCCACCAGTGATCAGAAGGGTGCTTACAATGAGCAGTTCTTC; CDR3: CATSDQKGAYNEQFF; D: -; V: TRBV24-1; size: many; J: TRBJ2-1
DNA: TGTGCCAGCACTGAGGGTGGGATTTACAATGAGCAGTTCTTC; CDR3: CASTEGGIYNEQFF; D: -; V: TRBV2; size: many; J: TRBJ2-1
DNA: TGTGCCAGCAGTTACATGGACAGCGCCCAACTGGTAGGGCATGGCTACACCTTC; CDR3: CASSYMDSAQLVGHGYTF; D: -; V: TRBV6-6; size: -; J: TRBJ1-2
DNA: TGTGCCAGCAGCCCCGACAGTGGTTGGTACGAGCAGTACTTC; CDR3: CASSPDSGWYEQYF; D: -; V: TRBV6-5; size: many; J: TRBJ2-7
DNA: TGTGCCACCCAGACCGGACAGAGGGGCTACACCTTC; CDR3: CATQTGQRGYTF; D: -; V: TRBV25-1; size: many; J: TRBJ1-2
DNA: TGTGCCAGCAGCCGGGTCCCTCAAAGGGACTATGGCTACACCTTC; CDR3: CASSRVPQRDYGYTF; D: -; V: TRBV4-2; size: many; J: TRBJ1-2
DNA: TGTGCCAGCAGCTTTGGGACAGGGTTCCACGAGCAGTACTTC; CDR3: CASSFGTGFHEQYF; D: TRBD1; V: TRBV5-6; size: many; J: TRBJ2-7
DNA: TGCGCCAGCAGCCGGAGGGGCACGCAGTATTTT; CDR3: CASSRRGTQYF; D: -; V: TRBV5-1; size: many; J: TRBJ2-3
DNA: TGCGCCAGCAGCCAAGTTGGTCAGGATGCTAACTATGGCTACACCTTC; CDR3: CASSQVGQDANYGYTF; D: -; V: TRBV4-3; size: many; J: TRBJ1-2
DNA: TGCAGTGCCGGGGGGCTCTCCTACGAGCAGTACTTC; CDR3: CSAGGLSYEQYF; D: -; V: TRBV20-1; size: many; J: TRBJ2-7
DNA: TGCGCCAGCAGTGATACAGGAGGAGGGATGAACACTGAAGCTTTCTTT; CDR3: CASSDTGGGMNTEAFF; D: -; V: TRBV10-2; size: many; J: TRBJ1-1
DNA: TGCGCCAGCAGGAATACAGGGGGCTCCTACGAGCAGTACTTC; CDR3: CASRNTGGSYEQYF; D: TRBD1; V: TRBV5-1; size: many; J: TRBJ2-7
DNA: TGTGCCAGCAGCGTAACAGGGTCAGCGGGGGGAGAGACCCAGTACTTC; CDR3: CASSVTGSAGGETQYF; D: TRBD2; V: TRBV9; size: many; J: TRBJ2-5
DNA: TGTGCCAGCAGCTTTCTAGGGAGTAACACCGGGGAGCTGTTTTTT; CDR3: CASSFLGSNTGELFF; D: -; V: TRBV7-8; size: many; J: TRBJ2-2
DNA: TGTGCCAGCAGCCAAGATCTAAGGGGTAATGGCTACACCTTC; CDR3: CASSQDLRGNGYTF; D: -; V: TRBV3-1; size: many; J: TRBJ1-2
DNA: TGTGCCAGCAGCCCGCATGTAGCGGGGGCAGGAGGGAATACGCAGTATTTT; CDR3: CASSPHVAGAGGNTQYF; D: TRBD2; V: TRBV3-1; size: many; J: TRBJ2-3
DNA: TGTGCCAGCAGCGTCGGCTGGGACAGCTCTGGAAACACCATATATTTT; CDR3: CASSVGWDSSGNTIYF; D: -; V: TRBV21-1; size: many; J: TRBJ1-3
DNA: TGTGCCAGCAGAGCGACAGGGCCTAATGAAAAACTGTTTTTT; CDR3: CASRATGPNEKLFF; D: TRBD1; V: TRBV2; size: many; J: TRBJ1-4
DNA: TGTGCCAGCAGCTCGACAGTATCTAGCACAGATACGCAGTATTTT; CDR3: CASSSTVSSTDTQYF; D: -; V: TRBV7-6; size: many; J: TRBJ2-3
DNA: TGTGCCAGCAGTTCCCGGGGGGGGGCCACCTCAAGAGAGCAGTTCTTC; CDR3: CASSSRGGATSREQFF; D: TRBD2; V: TRBV12-3/TRBV12-4; size: many; J: TRBJ2-1
DNA: TGCGCCAGCAGCTTGGCGGGGGGCCTCAAAAACATTCAGTACTTC; CDR3: CASSLAGGLKNIQYF; D: -; V: TRBV5-1; size: many; J: TRBJ2-4
DNA: TGCAGTGCAGAAAGAGGGGACAGGGGTTCACCCCTCCACTTT; CDR3: CSAERGDRGSPLHF; D: TRBD1; V: TRBV20-1; size: medium-sized; J: TRBJ1-6
DNA: TGTGCCAGCAGCCCCCAGGGGGAGATCACTGAAGCTTTCTTT; CDR3: CASSPQGEITEAFF; D: TRBD1; V: TRBV9; size: medium-sized; J: TRBJ1-1
DNA: TGCAGTGCTAGAAATGACAGGGGCCCCAGCTACGAGCAGTACTTC; CDR3: CSARNDRGPSYEQYF; D: TRBD1; V: TRBV20-1; size: -; J: TRBJ2-7
DNA: TGTGCCAGCACCTTGGGGAGGACAGGTTTGAATTCACCCCTCCACTTT; CDR3: CASTLGRTGLNSPLHF; D: TRBD1; V: TRBV12-3/TRBV12-4; size: many; J: TRBJ1-6
DNA: TGTGCCAGCAGCCAGGCCCGGGGCGCCCTCCAAGAGACCCAGTACTTC; CDR3: CASSQARGALQETQYF; D: -; V: TRBV14; size: many; J: TRBJ2-5
DNA: TGTGCCAGCAGCTTAGCGGGGCCTCAAGAGACCCAGTACTTC; CDR3: CASSLAGPQETQYF; D: -; V: TRBV7-2; size: many; J: TRBJ2-5
DNA: TGCGCCAGCAGCTTGGCCCCTGGGACAGGAGGAACTAACTATGGCTACACCTTC; CDR3: CASSLAPGTGGTNYGYTF; D: TRBD1; V: TRBV5-1; size: many; J: TRBJ1-2
DNA: TGTGCCAGCAGCCAAGTAGGGAACGCGCTCGATACGCAGTATTTT; CDR3: CASSQVGNALDTQYF; D: -; V: TRBV4-2; size: -; J: TRBJ2-3
DNA: TGTGCCAGCAGAGTCCAGGGGGCGTACTATGGCTACACCTTC; CDR3: CASRVQGAYYGYTF; D: TRBD1; V: TRBV2; size: many; J: TRBJ1-2